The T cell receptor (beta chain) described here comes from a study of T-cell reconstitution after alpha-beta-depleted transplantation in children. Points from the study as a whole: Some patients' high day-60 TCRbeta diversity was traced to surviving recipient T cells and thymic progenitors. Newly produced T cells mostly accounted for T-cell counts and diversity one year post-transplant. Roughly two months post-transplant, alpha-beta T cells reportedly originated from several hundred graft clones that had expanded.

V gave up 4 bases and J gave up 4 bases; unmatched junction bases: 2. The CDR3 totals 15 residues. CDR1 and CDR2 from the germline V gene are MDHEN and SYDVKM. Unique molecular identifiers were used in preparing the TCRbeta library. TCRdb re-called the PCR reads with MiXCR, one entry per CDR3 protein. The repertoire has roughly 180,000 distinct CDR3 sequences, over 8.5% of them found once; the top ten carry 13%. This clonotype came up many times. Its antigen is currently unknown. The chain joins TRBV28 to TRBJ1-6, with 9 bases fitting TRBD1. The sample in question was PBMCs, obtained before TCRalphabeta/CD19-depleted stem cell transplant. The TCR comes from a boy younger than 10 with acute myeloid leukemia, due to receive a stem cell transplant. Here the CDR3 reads CASSSGTGYNSPLHF. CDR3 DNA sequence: TGTGCCAGCAGTTCAGGGACAGGGTATAATTCACCCCTCCACTTT.